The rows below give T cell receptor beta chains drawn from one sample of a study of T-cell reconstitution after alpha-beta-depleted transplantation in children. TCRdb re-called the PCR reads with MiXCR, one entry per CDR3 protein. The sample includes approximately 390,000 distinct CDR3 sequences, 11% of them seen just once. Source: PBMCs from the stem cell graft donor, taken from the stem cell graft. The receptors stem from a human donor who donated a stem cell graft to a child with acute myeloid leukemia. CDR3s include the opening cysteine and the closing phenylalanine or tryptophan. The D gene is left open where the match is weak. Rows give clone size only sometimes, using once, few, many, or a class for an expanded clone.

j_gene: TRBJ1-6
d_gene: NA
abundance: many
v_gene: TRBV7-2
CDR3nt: TGTGCCAGCAGCCCCCAGTGGGGAGGCTCACCCCTCCACTTT
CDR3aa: CASSPQWGGSPLHF

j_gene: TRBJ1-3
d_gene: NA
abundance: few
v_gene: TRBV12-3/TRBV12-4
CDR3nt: TGTGCCATGGGGAGGGGCAGCCACTCTGGAAACACCATATATTTT
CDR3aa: CAMGRGSHSGNTIYF

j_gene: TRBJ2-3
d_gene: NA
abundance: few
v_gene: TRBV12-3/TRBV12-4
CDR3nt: TGTGCCAGCAGTTTGCTGGGAGTACGCACAGATACGCAGTATTTT
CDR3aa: CASSLLGVRTDTQYF

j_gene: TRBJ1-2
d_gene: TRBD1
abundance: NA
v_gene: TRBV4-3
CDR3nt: TGCGCCAGCAGCCACGGGACAGGGGCCCTTGGCGATGGCTACACCTTC
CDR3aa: CASSHGTGALGDGYTF

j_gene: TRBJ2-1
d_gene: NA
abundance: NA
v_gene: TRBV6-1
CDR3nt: TGTGCCAGCAGTGAAGGGTTCAGCTCCTACAATGAGCAGTTCTTC
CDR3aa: CASSEGFSSYNEQFF

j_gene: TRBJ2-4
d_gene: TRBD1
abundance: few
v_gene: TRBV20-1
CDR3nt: TGCAGTGCTAGGGGGACAGGGACCCCTCAGTACTTC
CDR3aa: CSARGTGTPQYF

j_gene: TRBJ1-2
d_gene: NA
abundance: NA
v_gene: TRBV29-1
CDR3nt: TGCAGCGTTGAATACAGCCCCTATGGCTACACCTTC
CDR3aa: CSVEYSPYGYTF

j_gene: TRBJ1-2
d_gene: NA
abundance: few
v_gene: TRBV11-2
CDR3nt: TGTGCCAGCAGCCCCGACAGGATGTTGGTCTATGGCTACACCTTC
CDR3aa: CASSPDRMLVYGYTF

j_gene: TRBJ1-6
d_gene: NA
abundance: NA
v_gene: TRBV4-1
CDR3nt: TGCGCCAGCAGCCAGGATATGGTTACAGGGTCAAACTCGCCCCTCCACTTT
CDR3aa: CASSQDMVTGSNSPLHF

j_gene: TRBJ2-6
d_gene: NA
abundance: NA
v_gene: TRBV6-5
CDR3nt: TGTGCCAGCAGTTACAGGGGACCGCCTGGGGCCAACGTCCTGACTTTC
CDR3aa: CASSYRGPPGANVLTF

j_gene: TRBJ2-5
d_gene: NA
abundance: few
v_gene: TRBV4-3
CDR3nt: TGCGCCAGCAGCCAAGCTCACAGACTTCAAGAGACCCAGTACTTC
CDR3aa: CASSQAHRLQETQYF

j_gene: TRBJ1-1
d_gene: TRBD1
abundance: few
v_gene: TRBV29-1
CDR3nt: TGCAGCGTCGGGGGACAGGGAAACACTGAAGCTTTCTTT
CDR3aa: CSVGGQGNTEAFF

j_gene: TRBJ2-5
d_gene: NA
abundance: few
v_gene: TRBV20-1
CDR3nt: TGCAGTGCTAGAGGAAGACTAGGGAGCTACCAAGAGACCCAGTACTTC
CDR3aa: CSARGRLGSYQETQYF

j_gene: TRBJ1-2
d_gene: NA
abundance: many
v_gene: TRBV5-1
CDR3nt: TGCGCCAGCAGCTTGGACGGGGATGGCTACACCTTC
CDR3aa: CASSLDGDGYTF

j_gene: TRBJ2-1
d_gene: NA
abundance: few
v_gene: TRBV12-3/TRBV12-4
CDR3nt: TGTGCCAGCAGTTTAGCGTCTCTAGGGCAGTTCTTC
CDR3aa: CASSLASLGQFF

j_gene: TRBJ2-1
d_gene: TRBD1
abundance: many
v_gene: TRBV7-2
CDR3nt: TGTGCCAGCAGCTTAGTGAGAGGAACAGGGGCAAATGAGCAGTTCTTC
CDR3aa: CASSLVRGTGANEQFF

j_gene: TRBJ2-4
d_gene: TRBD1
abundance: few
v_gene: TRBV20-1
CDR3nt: TGCAGTGCCACCGGGTCGGCCGAGACAGGGAAATACAAAAACATTCAGTACTTC
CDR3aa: CSATGSAETGKYKNIQYF

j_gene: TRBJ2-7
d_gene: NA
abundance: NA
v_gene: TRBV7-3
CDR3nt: TGTGCCAGCAGCTTAGGACAAAATGGATCCTACGAGCAGTACTTC
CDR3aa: CASSLGQNGSYEQYF

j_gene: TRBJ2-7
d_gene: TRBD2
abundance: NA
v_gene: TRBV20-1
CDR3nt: TGCAGTGCTCGCAGCCAGCGGGAGTACTACGAGCAGTACTTC
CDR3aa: CSARSQREYYEQYF

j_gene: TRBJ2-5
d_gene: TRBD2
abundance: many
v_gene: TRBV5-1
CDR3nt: TGCGCCAGCAGCGAGGGGACTATGAGAGAGACCCAGTACTTC
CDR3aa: CASSEGTMRETQYF

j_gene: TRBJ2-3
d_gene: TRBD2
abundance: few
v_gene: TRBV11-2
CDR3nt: TGTGCCAGCAGCTTACATGGGACAACAAGCTCTACTAGCGGGTCCCTACGCACAGATACGCAGTATTTT
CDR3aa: CASSLHGTTSSTSGSLRTDTQYF

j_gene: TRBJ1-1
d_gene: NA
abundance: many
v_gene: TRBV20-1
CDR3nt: TGCAGTGCCGGGCAGGGGAGGGTCTTTGACACTGAAGCTTTCTTT
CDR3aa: CSAGQGRVFDTEAFF

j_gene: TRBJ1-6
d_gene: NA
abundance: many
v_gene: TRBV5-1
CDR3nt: TGCGCCAGCAGCGAGGACAGCTATAATTCACCCCTCCACTTT
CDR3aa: CASSEDSYNSPLHF

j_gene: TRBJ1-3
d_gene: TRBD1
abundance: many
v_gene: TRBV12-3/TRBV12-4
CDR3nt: TGTGCCAGCAGCGGACAGGGGTTCTCTGGAAACACCATATATTTT
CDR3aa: CASSGQGFSGNTIYF

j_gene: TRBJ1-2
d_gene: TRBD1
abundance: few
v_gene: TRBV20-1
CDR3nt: TGCAGTGCTAGATCCGGGACAGCCTATGGCTACACCTTC
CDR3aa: CSARSGTAYGYTF

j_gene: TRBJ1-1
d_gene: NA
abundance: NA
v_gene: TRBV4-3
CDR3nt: TGCGCCAGCAGCCAAGGGGTTCGGACAACTTACACTGAAGCTTTCTTT
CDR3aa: CASSQGVRTTYTEAFF